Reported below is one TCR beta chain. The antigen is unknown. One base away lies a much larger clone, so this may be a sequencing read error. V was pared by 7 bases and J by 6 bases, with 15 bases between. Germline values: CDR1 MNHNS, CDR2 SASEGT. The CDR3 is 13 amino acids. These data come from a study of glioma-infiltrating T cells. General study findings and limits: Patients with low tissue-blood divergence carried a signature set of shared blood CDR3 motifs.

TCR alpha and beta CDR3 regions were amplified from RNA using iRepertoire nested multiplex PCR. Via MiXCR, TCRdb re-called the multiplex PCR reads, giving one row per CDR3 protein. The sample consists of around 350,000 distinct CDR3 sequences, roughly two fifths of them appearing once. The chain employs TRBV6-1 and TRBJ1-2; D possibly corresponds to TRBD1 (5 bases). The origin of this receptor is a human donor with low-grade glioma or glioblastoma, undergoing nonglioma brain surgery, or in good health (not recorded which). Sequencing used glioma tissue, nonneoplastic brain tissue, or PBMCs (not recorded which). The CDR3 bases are TGTGCCAGCACCCAAGGGATGGGGGATGGCTACACCTTC. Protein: CASTQGMGDGYTF.